The clone carrying this T cell receptor (beta chain) was observed many times. They built TCR cDNA with 5'RACE template switching, a step that put in a universal primer site and UMIs. TCRdb ran MiXCR on the 5' RACE reads and lists one entry per CDR3 protein. The sample has under 30,000 distinct CDR3 sequences; about 5% are singletons. CDR3 length equals 15 residues. Germline CDR1 is SGHVS and CDR2 is FNYEAQ. The J segment lost 4 bases and the V segment lost 3 bases, leaving 6 bases of the junction unmatched. This sample is drawn from a study of T cells after yellow fever vaccination. The sample in question was CD8+ T cells sorted from PBMCs, obtained 10 days after the yellow fever booster vaccination. The genes are TRBV7-6 and TRBJ2-7, with 10 positions matching TRBD2. The sequence derives from a man aged 25-45 years who received the YFV17D yellow fever vaccine. The CDR3 loop reads CASSFSSGGSYEQYF. The CDR3 DNA sequence: TGTGCCAGCAGCTTTTCTAGCGGGGGCTCTTACGAGCAGTACTTC.